These T cell receptor beta chains were read from a single sample in a study of cytomegalovirus exposure and HLA in healthy donors. This table comes from immunoSEQ multiplex PCR, and its TCRdb copy is limited to in-frame clones, with some not included. Of about 110,000 clones in the sample, 88% were seen once. Specimen: PBMCs. These receptors were obtained from a woman aged 18-29 years in good health and CMV-seronegative. CDR3s include the opening cysteine and the closing phenylalanine or tryptophan. Each record gives: V gene, clone size, CDR3 length, D gene, J gene, CDR3 protein, CDR3 DNA. D genes are given only for firm matches. Expanded clones are given a class, and other clones once, few, many or no size at all.

>TRBV7-2|NA|16|NA|TRBJ2-7
CASSLAVPPVAYEQYF
TGTGCCAGCAGCTTAGCTGTTCCCCCCGTTGCCTACGAGCAGTACTTC
>TRBV6-1|once|17|TRBD2|TRBJ2-2
CASSEAPTSGLTGELFF
TGTGCCAGCAGTGAAGCGCCCACTAGCGGTCTCACCGGGGAGCTGTTTTTT
>TRBV6-1|NA|14|NA|TRBJ1-5
CASSEPQDGQPQHF
TGTGCCAGCAGTGAACCACAGGATGGTCAGCCCCAGCATTTT
>TRBV5-1|NA|14|TRBD2|TRBJ2-1
CASSLSGGYNEQFF
TGCGCCAGCAGCCTTAGCGGGGGGTACAATGAGCAGTTCTTC
>TRBV7-8|NA|17|TRBD1|TRBJ1-2
CASSGPGQGAGAYGYTF
TGTGCCAGCAGCGGACCGGGACAGGGGGCTGGGGCCTATGGCTACACCTTC
>TRBV7-3|NA|12|NA|TRBJ2-5
CASSFMGQTQYF
TGTGCCAGCAGCTTCATGGGGCAGACCCAGTACTTC
>TRBV15|NA|16|TRBD1|TRBJ1-1
CATSRDPDRGWTEAFF
TGTGCCACCAGCAGAGACCCGGACAGGGGGTGGACTGAAGCTTTCTTT
>TRBV6-1|few|14|NA|TRBJ1-1
CASSESRLNTEAFF
TGTGCCAGCAGTGAATCGAGGCTGAACACTGAAGCTTTCTTT
>TRBV5-5|NA|14|NA|TRBJ2-7
CASSIGAPPYEQYF
TGTGCCAGCAGCATAGGGGCTCCACCCTACGAGCAGTACTTC
>TRBV5-1|once|14|TRBD1|TRBJ1-2
CASSSRQGGDGYTF
TGCGCCAGCAGCTCCCGACAGGGGGGAGACGGCTACACCTTC
>TRBV27|NA|14|NA|TRBJ2-3
CASSLGLSTDTQYF
TGTGCCAGCAGCCTAGGTCTTAGCACAGATACGCAGTATTTT
>TRBV2|NA|15|NA|TRBJ1-2
CASKGRANANYGYTF
TGTGCCAGCAAGGGCAGGGCTAACGCTAACTATGGCTACACCTTC
>TRBV5-6|NA|15|TRBD2|TRBJ2-1
CASSLGGGGYNEQFF
TGTGCCAGCAGCTTGGGGGGCGGGGGTTACAATGAGCAGTTCTTC
>TRBV7-8|NA|11|NA|TRBJ2-1
CASSWPGEQFF
TGTGCCAGCAGCTGGCCAGGGGAGCAGTTCTTC
>TRBV2|NA|14|TRBD2|TRBJ2-7
CATESGGGSYEQYF
TGTGCCACAGAGAGTGGCGGGGGATCCTACGAGCAGTACTTC
>TRBV7-9|NA|13|TRBD1|TRBJ2-5
CASSPGQEETQYF
TGTGCCAGCAGCCCGGGACAGGAAGAGACCCAGTACTTC
>TRBV7-2|NA|18|TRBD2|TRBJ2-1
CASSLRGTRLAGINEQFF
TGTGCCAGCAGCTTAAGGGGGACACGACTAGCGGGGATCAATGAGCAGTTCTTC
>TRBV19|NA|12|NA|TRBJ1-5
CASSIGGGSQHF
TGTGCCAGTAGTATAGGTGGCGGGTCCCAGCATTTT
>TRBV30|NA|16|TRBD1|TRBJ1-4
CAWSPGQGTRNEKLFF
TGTGCCTGGAGCCCCGGACAGGGGACGAGAAATGAAAAACTGTTTTTT
>TRBV4-2|NA|15|NA|TRBJ1-1
CASSRVASGNTEAFF
TGTGCCAGCAGCCGGGTCGCTTCAGGGAACACTGAAGCTTTCTTT
>TRBV11-3|NA|14|NA|TRBJ2-3
CASSLDPYTDTQYF
TGTGCCAGCAGCTTAGATCCGTACACAGATACGCAGTATTTT
>TRBV4-2|NA|18|NA|TRBJ2-3
CASSQEMGYRSGTDTQYF
TGTGCCAGCAGCCAGGAAATGGGATACAGGTCAGGCACAGATACGCAGTATTTT
>TRBV4-3|NA|17|TRBD1|TRBJ2-1
CASSQVQDRDSYNEQFF
TGCGCCAGCAGCCAAGTCCAGGACAGGGACTCCTACAATGAGCAGTTCTTC
>TRBV5-4|NA|14|TRBD1|TRBJ2-7
CASSFATGGYEQYF
TGTGCCAGCAGCTTCGCCACAGGGGGGTACGAGCAGTACTTC
>TRBV2|NA|14|NA|TRBJ2-1
CASSETGSNNEQFF
TGTGCCAGCAGTGAAACGGGGTCCAACAATGAGCAGTTCTTC
>TRBV11-1|NA|15|NA|TRBJ2-6
CASSFDGSGANVLTF
TGTGCCAGCAGCTTTGACGGGTCTGGGGCCAACGTCCTGACTTTC
>TRBV5-6|NA|15|TRBD2|TRBJ2-7
CASSRTSGGGYEQYF
TGTGCCAGCAGCCGGACTAGCGGGGGGGGATACGAGCAGTACTTC
>TRBV28|few|13|NA|TRBJ1-1
CASKFRDRTEAFF
TGTGCCAGCAAGTTCAGGGATCGAACTGAAGCTTTCTTT
>TRBV6-5|NA|12|TRBD1|TRBJ2-5
CASSLQGTTQYF
TGTGCCAGCAGTTTACAGGGGACGACCCAGTACTTC
>TRBV5-6|NA|17|TRBD1|TRBJ2-7
CASSLDISGTGFYEQYF
TGTGCCAGCAGCTTGGACATTTCCGGGACAGGGTTCTACGAGCAGTACTTC
>TRBV27|once|14|TRBD1|TRBJ1-3
CASSLGTGGNTIYF
TGTGCCAGCAGTTTAGGGACAGGGGGAAACACCATATATTTT
>TRBV25-1|NA|15|TRBD1|TRBJ1-2
CASGTGLGRWDGYTF
TGTGCCAGCGGGACAGGGCTAGGTCGGTGGGATGGCTACACCTTC